This T cell receptor beta chain originates from a study of shared clonotypes between healthy human individuals. Libraries were prepared by immunoSEQ multiplex PCR; TCRdb keeps only in-frame clonotypes and omits some of them. The sample has some 1,400,000 clones, approximately 97% seen once. A CD45RA+ naive subset and a CD45RA-negative memory subset were split from CD4+ cells. CDR1 SGDLS and CDR2 YYNGEE come from the germline V gene. The CDR3 consists of 10 residues. Trimming stripped 3 bases from V and 5 bases from J, with 2 bases between. V and J are TRBV9 and TRBJ2-5; unclear D gene. Sequencing was done on a sample of naive CD4+ T cells sorted from blood. The sample's subset: CD45RA+ positively selected. The TCR sequence derives from a man between 25 and 39 years old in good health. The CDR3 DNA reads TGTGCCAGCAGCGCCGAGACCCAGTACTTC. Amino acids: CASSAETQYF.